This T cell receptor beta chain was sequenced in a study of T-cell reconstitution after alpha-beta-depleted transplantation in children. During its preparation, the TCRbeta library received unique molecular identifiers. TCRdb processed the PCR reads anew with MiXCR; each CDR3 protein has one entry. The sample lists 300,000 to 400,000 distinct CDR3 sequences; 15% to 20% were seen once. Germline-derived CDR1 and CDR2 are MDHEN and SYDVKM. Trimming shortened V by 7 bases and J by 4 bases, and 20 bases separated the two germline ends. There are 15 residues in the CDR3. This clonotype turned up a few times.

The clonotype comes from a male patient between 2 and 15 years old who had a stem cell transplant for acute lymphoblastic leukemia, so the T cells may come from the graft donor. The gene calls are TRBV28 and TRBJ2-7; no clear D gene. The sequenced sample was PBMCs, mostly from graft donor cells, obtained 360 days after TCRalphabeta/CD19-depleted stem cell transplant. The CDR3 sequence: CASMAYGVIRYEQYF. The CDR3 DNA follows: TGTGCCAGCATGGCCTACGGAGTAATTCGTTACGAGCAGTACTTC.